This entry lists 8 T cell receptor beta chains sequenced from one sample in a study of regulatory T cells in long-lasting Graves disease. Arm-PCR of CDR3 regions with iRepertoire HTBI primers generated TCR beta libraries. TCRdb reanalysed the multiplex PCR reads using MiXCR and keeps one entry per CDR3 protein. Of approximately 560,000 distinct CDR3 sequences in the sample, around 16% are singletons; the top ten hold around 13%. Time point defined: newly diagnosed GD, antithyroid drugs for less than 3 months. Making the TCR library involved RNA that had been extracted from PBMCs. This sample also belongs to another study, concerning T cells in Graves' hyperthyroidism and ophthalmopathy.

This specimen was peripheral blood mononuclear cells (PBMCs), taken at new diagnosis, from a patient treated with antithyroid drugs. These receptors were obtained from a man in his late teens or twenties with Graves disease.

This chain links TRBV15 with TRBJ2-1; the D is unclear. The germline V and J ends were trimmed by 4 bases and 7 bases, with 8 bases remaining between them. The CDR3 spans 12 residues. Germline lookup yields CDR1 LNHNV and CDR2 YYDKDF (reference sequence). CDR3 residues: CATSKGWNEQFF. CDR3 in DNA: TGTGCCACCAGCAAAGGGTGGAATGAGCAGTTCTTC.

This clonotype has at least ten counts. The chain uses TRBV18 and TRBJ2-3, with D tentatively TRBD1 (5 bases). This CDR3 has 13 residues. Germline values: CDR1 KGHSH, CDR2 LQKENI. Trimming removed 2 bases at V and 5 bases at J, with 8 bases between. The CDR3 spells CASSPSGIDTQYF. In nucleotides, the CDR3 is TGTGCCAGCTCACCATCAGGGATAGATACGCAGTATTTT.

The gene calls are TRBV20-1 and TRBJ2-1; D gene ambiguous. Germline V gene lookup returns CDR1 DFQATT and CDR2 SNEGSKA (reference sequence). The V end lost 3 bases, the J end lost 8 bases, and 17 bases lay between the germline ends. CDR3 size: 14 residues. The CDR3 region is CSASVWRSVDEQFF. CDR3 nucleotide sequence: TGCAGTGCTAGCGTGTGGCGCTCCGTGGATGAGCAGTTCTTC.

As regards this clonotype: A much larger clone differs from this one at a single base, so this may be a read error. The gene calls are TRBV6-1 and TRBJ2-7, with TRBD2 identical over 13 bases. Trimming at V came to 6 bases and at J to 6 bases, leaving 5 bases not matched to a gene. This CDR3 contains 14 residues. Germline V gene sequence: CDR1 MNHNS, CDR2 SASEGT. Here the CDR3 reads CASSPGLAGLEQYF. CDR3 in DNA: TGTGCCAGCAGCCCGGGACTAGCGGGACTCGAGCAGTACTTC.

This clonotype occurred a few times. V usage is TRBV19 and J usage is TRBJ1-1, with TRBD1 as a possible D gene (5 bases). The V end was cut by 0 bases, the J end by 10 bases, with 15 bases between. Germline V gives CDR1 LNHDA, CDR2 SQIVND (reference sequence). This CDR3 has 14 residues. The CDR3 nucleotides are TGTGCCAGTAGTATAGAGCTCGGACACCTGGCAGCTTTCTTT. Its translation: CASSIELGHLAAFF.

This sequence joins TRBV6-2 or TRBV6-3 and TRBJ2-3, with D possibly TRBD1 on 5 matching bases. The germline V gene encodes CDR1 MNHEY and CDR2 SVGEGT. The V and J ends lost 4 bases and 5 bases respectively, with 7 bases between them. The CDR3 extends over 12 amino acids. Here the CDR3 reads CASSSREDTQYF. For the CDR3, the DNA is TGTGCCAGCAGTTCCAGGGAAGATACGCAGTATTTT.

A remark on this clonotype: Possible read error: a much larger clone is one base away. V usage is TRBV18 and J usage is TRBJ1-5; possibly TRBD1 for D (6 bases). CDR1 is KGHSH and CDR2 is LQKENI in the germline V gene. The V end lost 3 bases, the J end lost 11 bases, and 20 bases lay between the germline ends. CDR3 length equals 15 residues. CDR3 DNA sequence: TGTGCCAGCTCACCGGACCGAGACAGGCTCAGCTCCCAGCATTTT. This codes for CASSPDRDRLSSQHF.

This clonotype has at least ten counts. The genes are TRBV6-2 or TRBV6-3 and TRBJ1-5; D call uncertain. V lost 5 bases and J 5 bases, leaving 13 bases between the germline ends. Looked up from germline, CDR1 is MNHEY and CDR2 is SVGEGT. The CDR3 is 14 residues long. CDR3 sequence (DNA): TGTGCCAGCAGTGAAGGCGGGTCCTATCAGCCCCAGCATTTT. Amino acid sequence: CASSEGGSYQPQHF.